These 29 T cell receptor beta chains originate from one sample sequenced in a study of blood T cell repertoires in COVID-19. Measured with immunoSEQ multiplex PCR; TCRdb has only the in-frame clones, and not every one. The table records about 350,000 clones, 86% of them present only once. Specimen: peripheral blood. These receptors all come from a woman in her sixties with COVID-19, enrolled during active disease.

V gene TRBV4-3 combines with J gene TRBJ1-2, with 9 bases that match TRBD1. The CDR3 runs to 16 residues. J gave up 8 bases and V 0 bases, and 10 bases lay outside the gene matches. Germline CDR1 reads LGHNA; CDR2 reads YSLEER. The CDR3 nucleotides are TGCGCCAGCAGCCAAGACTATTTGGACAGGGGAAGCGGCTACACCTTC. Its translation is CASSQDYLDRGSGYTF.

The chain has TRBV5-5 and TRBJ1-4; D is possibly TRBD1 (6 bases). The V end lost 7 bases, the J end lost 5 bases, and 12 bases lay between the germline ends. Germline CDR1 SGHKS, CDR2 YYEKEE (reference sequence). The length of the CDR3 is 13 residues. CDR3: CASGRGTNEKLFF. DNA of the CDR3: TGTGCCAGCGGCAGGGGCACGAATGAAAAACTGTTTTTT. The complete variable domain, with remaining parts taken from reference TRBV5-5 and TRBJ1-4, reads DAGVTQSPTHLIKTRGQQVTLRCSPISGHKSVSWYQQVLGQGPQFIFQYYEKEERGRGNFPDRFSARQFPNYSSELNVNALLLGDSALYLCASGRGTNEKLFFGSGTQLSVL.

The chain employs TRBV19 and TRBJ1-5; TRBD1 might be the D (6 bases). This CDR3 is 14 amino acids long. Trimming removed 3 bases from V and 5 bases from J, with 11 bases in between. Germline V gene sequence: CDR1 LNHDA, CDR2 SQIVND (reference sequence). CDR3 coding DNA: TGTGCCAGTAGTATCAACAGGGACCATCAGCCCCAGCATTTT. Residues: CASSINRDHQPQHF.

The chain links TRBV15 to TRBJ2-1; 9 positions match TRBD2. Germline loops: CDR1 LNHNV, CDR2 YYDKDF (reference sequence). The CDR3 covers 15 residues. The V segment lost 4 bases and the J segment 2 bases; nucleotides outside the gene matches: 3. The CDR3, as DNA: TGTGCCACCAGCAAAAGCGGGGGGACCTACAATGAGCAGTTCTTC. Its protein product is CATSKSGGTYNEQFF.

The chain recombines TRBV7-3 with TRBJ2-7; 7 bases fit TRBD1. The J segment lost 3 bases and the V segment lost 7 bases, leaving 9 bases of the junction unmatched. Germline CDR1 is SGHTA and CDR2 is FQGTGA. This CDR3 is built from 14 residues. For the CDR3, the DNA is TGTGCCAGCAACCCCGGGCCAGGGGGCTACGAGCAGTACTTC. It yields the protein CASNPGPGGYEQYF. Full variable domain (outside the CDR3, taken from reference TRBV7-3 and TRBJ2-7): GAGVSQTPSNKVTEKGKYVELRCDPISGHTALYWYRQSLGQGPEFLIYFQGTGAADDSGLPNDRFFAVRPEGSVSTLKIQRTERGDSAVYLCASNPGPGGYEQYFGPGTRLTVT.

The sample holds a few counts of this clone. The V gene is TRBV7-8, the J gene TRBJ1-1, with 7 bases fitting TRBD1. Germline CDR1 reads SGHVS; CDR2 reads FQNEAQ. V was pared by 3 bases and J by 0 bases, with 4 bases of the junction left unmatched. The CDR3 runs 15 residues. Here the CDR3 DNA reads TGTGCCAGCAGCTTCGTAGGGACAGTGAACACTGAAGCTTTCTTT. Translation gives CASSFVGTVNTEAFF.

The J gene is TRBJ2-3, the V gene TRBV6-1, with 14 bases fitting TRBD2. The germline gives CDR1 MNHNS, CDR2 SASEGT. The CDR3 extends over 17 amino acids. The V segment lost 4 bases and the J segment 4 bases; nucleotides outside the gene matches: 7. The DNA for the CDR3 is TGTGCCAGCAGTGGCCGACTAGCGGGGGGGGAATCAGATACGCAGTATTTT. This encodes CASSGRLAGGESDTQYF.

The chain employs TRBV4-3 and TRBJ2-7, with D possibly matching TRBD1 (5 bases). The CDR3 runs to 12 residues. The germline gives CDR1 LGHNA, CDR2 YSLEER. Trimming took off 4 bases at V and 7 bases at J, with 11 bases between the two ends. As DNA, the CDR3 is TGCGCCAGCAGCCTGGGGCAAGGGGAGCAGTACTTC. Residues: CASSLGQGEQYF.

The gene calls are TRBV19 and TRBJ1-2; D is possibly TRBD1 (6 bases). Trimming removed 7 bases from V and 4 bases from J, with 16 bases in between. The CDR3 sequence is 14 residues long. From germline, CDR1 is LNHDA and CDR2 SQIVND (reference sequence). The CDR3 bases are TGTGCCAGTAATCGACGGGGGGACACCTATGGCTACACCTTC. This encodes CASNRRGDTYGYTF.

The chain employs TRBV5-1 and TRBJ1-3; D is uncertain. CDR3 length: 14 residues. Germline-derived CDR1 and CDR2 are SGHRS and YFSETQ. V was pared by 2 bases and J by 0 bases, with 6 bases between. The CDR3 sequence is CASSFGDSGNTIYF. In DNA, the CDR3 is TGCGCCAGCAGCTTCGGTGACTCTGGAAACACCATATATTTT.

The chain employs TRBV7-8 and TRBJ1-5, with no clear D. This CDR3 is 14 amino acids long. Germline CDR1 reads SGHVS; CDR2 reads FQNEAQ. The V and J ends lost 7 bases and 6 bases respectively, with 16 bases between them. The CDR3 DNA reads TGTGCCAGCACCTTCGTTGTGGGCAGTCAGCCCCAGCATTTT. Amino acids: CASTFVVGSQPQHF. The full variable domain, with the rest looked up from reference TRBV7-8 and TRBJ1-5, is GAGVSQSPRYKVAKRGQDVALRCDPISGHVSLFWYQQALGQGPEFLTYFQNEAQLDKSGLPSDRFFAERPEGSVSTLKIQRTQQEDSAVYLCASTFVVGSQPQHFGDGTRLSIL.

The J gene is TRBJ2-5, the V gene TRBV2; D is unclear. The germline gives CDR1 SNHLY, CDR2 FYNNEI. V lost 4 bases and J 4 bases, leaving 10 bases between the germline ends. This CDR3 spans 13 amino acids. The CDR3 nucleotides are TGTGCCAGCAGTGTTGTAAACAGAGAGACCCAGTACTTC. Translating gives CASSVVNRETQYF.

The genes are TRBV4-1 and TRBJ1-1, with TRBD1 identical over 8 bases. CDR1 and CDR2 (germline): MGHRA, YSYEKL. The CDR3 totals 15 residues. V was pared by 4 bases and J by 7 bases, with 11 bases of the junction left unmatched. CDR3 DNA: TGCGCCAGCAGCCCAGGACAGGGCCCCGCGGGTGAAGCTTTCTTT. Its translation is CASSPGQGPAGEAFF.

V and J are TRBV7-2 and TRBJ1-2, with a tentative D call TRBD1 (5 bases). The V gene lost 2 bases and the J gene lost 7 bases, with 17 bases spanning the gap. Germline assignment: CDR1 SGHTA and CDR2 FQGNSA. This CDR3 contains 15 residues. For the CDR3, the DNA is TGTGCCAGCAGCTTAAGAGGCAGGGAAGACCGTGGCTACACCTTC. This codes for CASSLRGREDRGYTF.

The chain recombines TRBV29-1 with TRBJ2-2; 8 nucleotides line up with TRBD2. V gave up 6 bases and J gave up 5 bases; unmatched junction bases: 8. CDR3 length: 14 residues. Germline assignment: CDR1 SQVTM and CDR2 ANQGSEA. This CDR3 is CSVRRGTSTGELFF. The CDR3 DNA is TGCAGCGTACGGAGGGGGACTAGTACCGGGGAGCTGTTTTTT.

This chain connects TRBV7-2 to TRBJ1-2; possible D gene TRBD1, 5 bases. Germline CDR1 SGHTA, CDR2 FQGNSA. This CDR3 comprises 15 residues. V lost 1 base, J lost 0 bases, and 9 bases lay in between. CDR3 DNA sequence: TGTGCCAGCAGCTTAGTTGGGGCAACTAACTATGGCTACACCTTC. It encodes CASSLVGATNYGYTF.

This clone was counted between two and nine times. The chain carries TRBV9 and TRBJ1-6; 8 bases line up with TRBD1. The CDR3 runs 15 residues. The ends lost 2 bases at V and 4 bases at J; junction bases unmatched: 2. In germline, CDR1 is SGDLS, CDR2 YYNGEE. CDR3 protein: CASSVRGHYNSPLHF. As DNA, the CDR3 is TGTGCCAGCAGCGTCAGGGGGCATTATAATTCACCCCTCCACTTT.

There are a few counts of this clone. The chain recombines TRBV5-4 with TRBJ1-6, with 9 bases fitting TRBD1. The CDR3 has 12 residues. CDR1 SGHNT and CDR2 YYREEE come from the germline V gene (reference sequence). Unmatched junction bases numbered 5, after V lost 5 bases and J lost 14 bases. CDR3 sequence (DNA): TGTGCCAGCAGGCCGGACAGGGGCACCCTCCACTTT. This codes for CASRPDRGTLHF.

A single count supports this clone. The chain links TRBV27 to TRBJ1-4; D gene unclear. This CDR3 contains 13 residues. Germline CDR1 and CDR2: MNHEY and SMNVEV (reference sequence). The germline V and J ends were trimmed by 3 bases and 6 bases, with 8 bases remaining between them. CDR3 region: CASSFYQDEKLFF. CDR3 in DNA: TGTGCCAGCAGTTTTTACCAGGATGAAAAACTGTTTTTT.

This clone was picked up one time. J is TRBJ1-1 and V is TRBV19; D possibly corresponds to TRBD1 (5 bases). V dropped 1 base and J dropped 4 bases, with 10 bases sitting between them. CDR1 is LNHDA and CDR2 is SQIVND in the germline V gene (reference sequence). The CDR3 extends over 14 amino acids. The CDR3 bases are TGTGCCAGTAGTATAGGAGTCAGGGTCACTGAAGCTTTCTTT. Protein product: CASSIGVRVTEAFF. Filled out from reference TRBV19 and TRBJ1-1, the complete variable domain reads DGGITQSPKYLFRKEGQNVTLSCEQNLNHDAMYWYRQDPGQGLRLIYYSQIVNDFQKGDIAEGYSVSREKKESFPLTVTSAQKNPTAFYLCASSIGVRVTEAFFGQGTRLTVV.

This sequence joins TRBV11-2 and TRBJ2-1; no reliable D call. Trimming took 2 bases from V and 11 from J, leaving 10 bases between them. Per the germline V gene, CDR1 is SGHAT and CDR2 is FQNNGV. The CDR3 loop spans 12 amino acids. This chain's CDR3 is CASSLPTGKQFF. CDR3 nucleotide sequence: TGTGCCAGCAGCTTACCGACTGGTAAGCAGTTCTTC.

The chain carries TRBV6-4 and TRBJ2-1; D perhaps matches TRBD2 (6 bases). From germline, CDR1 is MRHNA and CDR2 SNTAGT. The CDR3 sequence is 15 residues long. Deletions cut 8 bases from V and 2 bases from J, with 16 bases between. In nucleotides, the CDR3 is TGTGCCAGCCGTCCCTCTCCGGGGGCCTACAATGAGCAGTTCTTC. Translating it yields CASRPSPGAYNEQFF.

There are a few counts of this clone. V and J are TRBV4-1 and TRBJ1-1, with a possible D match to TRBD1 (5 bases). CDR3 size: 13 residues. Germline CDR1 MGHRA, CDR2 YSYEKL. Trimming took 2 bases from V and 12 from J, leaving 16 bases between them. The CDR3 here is CASSQQGLKGPFF. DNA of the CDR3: TGCGCCAGCAGCCAACAAGGATTAAAGGGGCCTTTCTTT.

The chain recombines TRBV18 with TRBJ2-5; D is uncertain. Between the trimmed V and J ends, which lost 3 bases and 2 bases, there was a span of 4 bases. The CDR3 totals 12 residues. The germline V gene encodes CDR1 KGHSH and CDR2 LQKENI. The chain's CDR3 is CASSPEQETQYF. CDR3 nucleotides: TGTGCCAGCTCACCTGAGCAAGAGACCCAGTACTTC.

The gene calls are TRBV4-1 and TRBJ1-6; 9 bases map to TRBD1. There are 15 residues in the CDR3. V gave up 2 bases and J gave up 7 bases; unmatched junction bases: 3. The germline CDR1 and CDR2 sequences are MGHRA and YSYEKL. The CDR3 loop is CASSQTGTGNSPLHF. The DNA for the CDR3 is TGCGCCAGCAGCCAAACCGGGACAGGGAATTCACCCCTCCACTTT.

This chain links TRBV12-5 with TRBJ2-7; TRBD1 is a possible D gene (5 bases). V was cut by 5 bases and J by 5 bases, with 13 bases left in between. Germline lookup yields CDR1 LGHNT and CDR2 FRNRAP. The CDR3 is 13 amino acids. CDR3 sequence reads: CASGPPSGNEQYF. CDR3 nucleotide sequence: TGTGCTAGTGGTCCTCCCTCAGGGAACGAGCAGTACTTC.

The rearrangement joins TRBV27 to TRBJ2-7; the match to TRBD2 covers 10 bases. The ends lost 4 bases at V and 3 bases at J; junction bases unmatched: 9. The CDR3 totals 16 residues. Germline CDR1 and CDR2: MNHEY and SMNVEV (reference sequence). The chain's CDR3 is CASSSSPSGGNYEQYF. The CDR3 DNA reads TGTGCCAGCAGTTCCTCCCCTAGCGGGGGTAACTACGAGCAGTACTTC.

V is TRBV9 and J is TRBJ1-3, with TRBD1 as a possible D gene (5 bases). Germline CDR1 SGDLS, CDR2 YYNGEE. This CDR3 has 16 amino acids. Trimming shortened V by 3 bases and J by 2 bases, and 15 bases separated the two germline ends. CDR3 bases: TGTGCCAGCAGCGCACTGACAGCATTGACTGGAAACACCATATATTTT. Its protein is CASSALTALTGNTIYF.

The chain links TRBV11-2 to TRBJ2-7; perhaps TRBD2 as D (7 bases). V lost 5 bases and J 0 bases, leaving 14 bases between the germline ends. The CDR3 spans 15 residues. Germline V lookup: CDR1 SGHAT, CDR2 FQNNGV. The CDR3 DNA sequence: TGTGCCAGCAGCCAGTTGGGGGGGGCCTCCTACGAGCAGTACTTC. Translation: CASSQLGGASYEQYF.